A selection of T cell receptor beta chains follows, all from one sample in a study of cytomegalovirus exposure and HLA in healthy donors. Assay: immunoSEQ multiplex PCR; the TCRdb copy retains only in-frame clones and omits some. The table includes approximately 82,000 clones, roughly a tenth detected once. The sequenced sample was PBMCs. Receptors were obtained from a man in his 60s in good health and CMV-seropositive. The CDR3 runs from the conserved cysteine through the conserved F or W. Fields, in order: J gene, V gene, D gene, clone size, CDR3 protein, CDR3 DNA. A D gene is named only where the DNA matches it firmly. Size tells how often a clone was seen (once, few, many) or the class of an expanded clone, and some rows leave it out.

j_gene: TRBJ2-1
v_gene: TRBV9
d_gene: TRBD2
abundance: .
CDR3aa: CASSVGLAGTNEQFF
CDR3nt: TGTGCCAGCTCTGTTGGCCTAGCGGGAACCAATGAGCAGTTCTTC

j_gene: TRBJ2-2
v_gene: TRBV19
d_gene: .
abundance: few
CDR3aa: CATADSFSGELFF
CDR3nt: TGTGCCACCGCGGACAGTTTTTCTGGGGAGCTGTTTTTT

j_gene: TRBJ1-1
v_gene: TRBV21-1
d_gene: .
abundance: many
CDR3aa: CASSREDKLTEAFF
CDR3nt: TGTGCCAGCAGCAGAGAGGATAAGCTGACTGAAGCTTTCTTT

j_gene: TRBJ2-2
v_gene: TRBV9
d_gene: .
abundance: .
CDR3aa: CASSAQRAGTGELFF
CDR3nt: TGTGCCAGCAGCGCCCAAAGGGCGGGCACCGGGGAGCTGTTTTTT

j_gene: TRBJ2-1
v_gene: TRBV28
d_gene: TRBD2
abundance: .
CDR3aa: CASSSSGGGYNEQFF
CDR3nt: TGTGCCAGCAGTTCCTCGGGGGGTGGTTACAATGAGCAGTTCTTC

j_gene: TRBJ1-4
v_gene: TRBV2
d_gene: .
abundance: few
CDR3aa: CANSEEGRTNEKLFF
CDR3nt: TGTGCCAACAGTGAAGAGGGGCGCACTAATGAAAAACTGTTTTTT

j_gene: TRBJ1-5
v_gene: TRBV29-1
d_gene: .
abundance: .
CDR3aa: CSVANGNNQPQHF
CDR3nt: TGCAGCGTTGCAAACGGGAACAATCAGCCCCAGCATTTT

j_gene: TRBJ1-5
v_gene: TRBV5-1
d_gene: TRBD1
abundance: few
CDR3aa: CASSLDGTGGIQPQHF
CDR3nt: TGCGCCAGCAGCTTGGACGGGACAGGGGGCATTCAGCCCCAGCATTTT

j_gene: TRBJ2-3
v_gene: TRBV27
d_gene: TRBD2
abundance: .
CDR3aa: CASSSLGREDRTDTQYF
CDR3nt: TGTGCCAGCAGTTCCCTTGGGCGGGAGGATAGAACAGATACGCAGTATTTT

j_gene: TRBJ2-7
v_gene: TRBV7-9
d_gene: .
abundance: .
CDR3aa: CASSSPNSSYEQYF
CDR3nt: TGTGCCAGCAGCTCCCCAAACAGCTCCTACGAGCAGTACTTC

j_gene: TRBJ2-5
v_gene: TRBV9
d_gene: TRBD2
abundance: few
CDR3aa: CASSFRAGGQETQYF
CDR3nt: TGTGCCAGCAGCTTTCGAGCGGGGGGGCAAGAGACCCAGTACTTC

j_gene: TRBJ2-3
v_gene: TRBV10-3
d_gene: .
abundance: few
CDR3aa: CAISITSTDTQYF
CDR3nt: TGTGCCATCAGCATTACTAGCACAGATACGCAGTATTTT

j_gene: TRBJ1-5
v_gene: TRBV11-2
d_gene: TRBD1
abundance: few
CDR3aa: CASSLRGTASSPQHF
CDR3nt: TGTGCCAGCAGCTTAAGGGGGACAGCTTCGTCGCCCCAGCATTTT

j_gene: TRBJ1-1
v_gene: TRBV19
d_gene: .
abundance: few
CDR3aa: CASTQGQPYTEAFF
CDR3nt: TGTGCCTCGACTCAAGGACAGCCATACACTGAAGCTTTCTTT

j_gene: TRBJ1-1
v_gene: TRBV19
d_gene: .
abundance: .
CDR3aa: CATKREGRGGNTEAFF
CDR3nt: TGTGCCACCAAAAGGGAGGGGAGGGGGGGAAACACTGAAGCTTTCTTT

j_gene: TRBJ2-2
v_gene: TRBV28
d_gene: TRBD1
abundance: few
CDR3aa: CASSLPGTGWTGELFF
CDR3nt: TGTGCCAGCAGTTTACCCGGGACAGGTTGGACCGGGGAGCTGTTTTTT

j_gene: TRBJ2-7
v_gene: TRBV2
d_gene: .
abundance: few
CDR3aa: CASRPGPGGYEQYF
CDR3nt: TGTGCCAGCAGACCGGGCCCTGGGGGGTACGAGCAGTACTTC

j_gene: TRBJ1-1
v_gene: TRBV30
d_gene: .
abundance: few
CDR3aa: CAWSNIYSEAFF
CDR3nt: TGTGCCTGGAGTAACATTTATTCTGAAGCTTTCTTT

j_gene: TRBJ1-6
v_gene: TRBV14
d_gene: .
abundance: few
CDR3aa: CASSEGGVNSPLHF
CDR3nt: TGTGCCAGCAGCGAGGGAGGGGTTAATTCACCCCTCCACTTT

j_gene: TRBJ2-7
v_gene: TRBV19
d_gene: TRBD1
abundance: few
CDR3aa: CASSSRDSPYEQYF
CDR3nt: TGTGCCAGTAGCTCCCGGGACAGCCCCTACGAGCAGTACTTC

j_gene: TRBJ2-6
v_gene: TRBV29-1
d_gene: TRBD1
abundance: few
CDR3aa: CSVRTGGAGANVLTF
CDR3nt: TGCAGCGTTCGGACAGGGGGCGCTGGGGCCAACGTCCTGACTTTC

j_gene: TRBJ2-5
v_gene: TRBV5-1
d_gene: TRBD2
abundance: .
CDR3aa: CASSTTSGGETQYF
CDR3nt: TGCGCCAGCAGCACGACTAGCGGGGGTGAGACCCAGTACTTC

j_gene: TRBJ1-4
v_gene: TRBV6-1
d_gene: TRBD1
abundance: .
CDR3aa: CASSGRDSPTNEKLFF
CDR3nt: TGTGCCAGCAGTGGGAGGGACAGCCCAACTAATGAAAAACTGTTTTTT

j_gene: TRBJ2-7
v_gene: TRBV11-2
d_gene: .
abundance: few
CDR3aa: CASSLARSSYEQYF
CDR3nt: TGTGCCAGCAGCTTAGCTAGGAGCTCCTACGAGCAGTACTTC

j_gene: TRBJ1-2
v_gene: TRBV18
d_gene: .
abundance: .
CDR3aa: CASSPGVRGSYGYTF
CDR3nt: TGTGCCAGCTCACCCGGGGTCAGGGGAAGCTATGGCTACACCTTC

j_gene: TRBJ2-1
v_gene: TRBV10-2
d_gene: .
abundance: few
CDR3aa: CASGTPSSYNEQFF
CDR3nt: TGCGCCAGTGGGACACCCAGCTCCTACAATGAGCAGTTCTTC

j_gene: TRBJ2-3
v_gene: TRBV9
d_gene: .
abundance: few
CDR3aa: CASSLGLGADTQYF
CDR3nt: TGTGCCAGCAGCCTCGGATTGGGAGCAGATACGCAGTATTTT

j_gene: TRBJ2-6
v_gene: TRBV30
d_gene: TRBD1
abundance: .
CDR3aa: CAWSAGTGTSGANVLTF
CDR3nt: TGTGCCTGGAGTGCCGGGACAGGGACCTCTGGGGCCAACGTCCTGACTTTC

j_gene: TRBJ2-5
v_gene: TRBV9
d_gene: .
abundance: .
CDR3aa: CASSPPGGRTQYF
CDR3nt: TGTGCCAGCAGCCCCCCTGGAGGGAGGACCCAGTACTTC

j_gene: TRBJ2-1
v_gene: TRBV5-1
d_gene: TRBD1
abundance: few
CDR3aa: CASSPGPTGQGPTNEQFF
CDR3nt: TGCGCCAGCAGCCCTGGCCCGACGGGACAGGGGCCCACCAATGAGCAGTTCTTC

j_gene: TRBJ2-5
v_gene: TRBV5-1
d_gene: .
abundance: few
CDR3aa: CASSLVALTETQYF
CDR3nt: TGCGCCAGCAGCTTGGTGGCACTAACCGAGACCCAGTACTTC

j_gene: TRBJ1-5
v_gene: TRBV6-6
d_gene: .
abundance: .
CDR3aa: CASSYDAGAFGKPQHF
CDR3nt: TGTGCCAGCAGTTACGATGCGGGGGCCTTTGGTAAGCCCCAGCATTTT

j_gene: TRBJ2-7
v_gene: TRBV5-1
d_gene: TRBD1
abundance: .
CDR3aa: CASSIVPGQGYEQYF
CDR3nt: TGCGCCAGCAGCATTGTTCCGGGACAGGGCTACGAGCAGTACTTC

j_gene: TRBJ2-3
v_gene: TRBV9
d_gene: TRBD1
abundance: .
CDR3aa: CASSGQGARDTQYF
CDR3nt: TGTGCCAGCAGCGGTCAGGGGGCCCGAGATACGCAGTATTTT

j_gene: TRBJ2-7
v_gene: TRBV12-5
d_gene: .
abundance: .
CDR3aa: CASGSDYPLESLPFSDF
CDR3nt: TGTGCTAGTGGTTCCGACTACCCCTTAGAGAGCCTCCCTTTCTCGGACTTC

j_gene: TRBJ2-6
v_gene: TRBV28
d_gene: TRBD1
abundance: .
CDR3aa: CASSLRQGNSGANVLTF
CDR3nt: TGTGCCAGCAGTTTAAGACAGGGGAACTCTGGGGCCAACGTCCTGACTTTC

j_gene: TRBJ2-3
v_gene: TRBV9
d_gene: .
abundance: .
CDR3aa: CASSAVAETDTQYF
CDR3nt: TGTGCCAGCAGCGCAGTAGCGGAAACAGATACGCAGTATTTT

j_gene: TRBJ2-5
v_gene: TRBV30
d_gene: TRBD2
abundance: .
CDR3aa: CAWNSPSGPLDETQYF
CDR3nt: TGTGCCTGGAACTCGCCTAGCGGGCCACTGGACGAGACCCAGTACTTC

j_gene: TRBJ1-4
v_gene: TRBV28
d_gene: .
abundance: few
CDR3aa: CASNTVNEKLFF
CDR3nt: TGTGCCAGCAACACAGTTAATGAAAAACTGTTTTTT

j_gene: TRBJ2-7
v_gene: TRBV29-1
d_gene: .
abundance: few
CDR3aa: CSVTRQSSYEQYF
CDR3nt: TGCAGCGTTACCCGACAGAGCTCCTACGAGCAGTACTTC

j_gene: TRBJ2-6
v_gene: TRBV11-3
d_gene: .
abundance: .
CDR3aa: CASSLEEGRTGANVLTF
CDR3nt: TGTGCCAGCAGCTTAGAGGAGGGACGGACTGGGGCCAACGTCCTGACTTTC

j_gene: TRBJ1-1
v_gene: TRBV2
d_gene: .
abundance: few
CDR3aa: CASSRRDTEAFF
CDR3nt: TGTGCCAGCAGTAGGCGGGACACTGAAGCTTTCTTT

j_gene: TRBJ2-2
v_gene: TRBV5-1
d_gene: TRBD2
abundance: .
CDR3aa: CASSKEGGRSGELFF
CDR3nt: TGCGCCAGCAGCAAAGAGGGAGGGCGGAGCGGGGAGCTGTTTTTT

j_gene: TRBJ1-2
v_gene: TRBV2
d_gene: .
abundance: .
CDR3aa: CAVFEQAASYGYTF
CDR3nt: TGTGCCGTCTTTGAACAGGCAGCCTCCTATGGCTACACCTTC